One and the same sample provided the 4 T cell receptor beta chains below, sequenced in a study of Graves' ophthalmopathy and Graves' hyperthyroidism. RNA transcripts provided the template for amplifying TCR beta CDR3 regions. RT-PCR with HTBI primers came first, then second-round multiplex PCR. Each CDR3 protein is one row after TCRdb ran MiXCR on the multiplex PCR reads. The sample lists 900,000 to 1,200,000 distinct CDR3 sequences, around a third seen once, with 11% in the top ten. The material sequenced was peripheral blood or thyroid tissue (not recorded which). The receptors were gathered from an adult man with Graves' hyperthyroidism.

CDR3 loop: CSVTGTGGYTF. The CDR3 DNA reads TGCAGCGTGACCGGGACAGGGGGCTACACCTTC. The chain employs TRBV29-1 and TRBJ1-2; 9 bases are a match to TRBD1. This CDR3 has 11 residues. Germline CDR1 is SQVTM and CDR2 is ANQGSEA. V lost 6 bases, J lost 8 bases, and 4 bases stayed unmatched.

This chain joins TRBV7-9 and TRBJ2-3, with D tentatively TRBD2 (7 bases). Germline assignment: CDR1 SEHNR and CDR2 FQNEAQ (reference sequence). The CDR3 has 14 residues. V was clipped by 4 bases and J by 5 bases, with 13 bases between them. The CDR3 loop is CASSSGGGVDTQYF. The CDR3 DNA reads TGTGCCAGCAGCTCAGGAGGGGGGGTAGATACGCAGTATTTT.

On this clonotype itself: A read error may explain this, as a much larger clone is one base away. The chain links TRBV5-1 to TRBJ1-1, with D possibly matching TRBD1 (5 bases). Germline V CDR1 and CDR2: SGHRS, YFSETQ. This CDR3 region has 15 residues. The CDR3 is CVSSLEAGRDTEAFF. DNA of the CDR3: TGCGTCAGCAGCTTGGAGGCAGGGAGGGACACTGAAGCTTTCTTT.

This clonotype was found many times. The chain combines TRBV5-1 with TRBJ2-7, with a weak D call TRBD1 (5 bases). Trimming cost V 0 bases and J 3 bases, with 10 bases left between them. The length of the CDR3 is 14 residues. Germline CDR1 and CDR2: SGHRS and YFSETQ. The CDR3 DNA sequence: TGCGCCAGCAGCTTGGGGTCCCAGGGCTACGAGCAGTACTTC. Its translation is CASSLGSQGYEQYF. Based on the CDR3 plus reference TRBV5-1 and TRBJ2-7, the full variable domain is KAGVTQTPRYLIKTRGQQVTLSCSPISGHRSVSWYQQTPGQGLQFLFEYFSETQRNKGNFPGRFSGRQFSNSRSEMNVSTLELGDSALYLCASSLGSQGYEQYFGPGTRLTVT.